The 5 T cell receptor beta chains below were found in one sample sequenced in a study of T cell responses to AZD1222 COVID-19 vaccine (dated by TCRdb to the early 2020s). Library creation used the immunoSEQ multiplex PCR assay. The table comes from immuneACCESS by way of TCRdb, which keeps in-frame sequences with V and J called. Part of the clones is missing from these tables; in studies checked, under half for an unresolved V gene and the rest for unknown reasons. The sample table lists around 190,000 clones, roughly nine tenths of them with a count of one. The top ten hold approximately 1.7% of the sample. The time point tag for this specimen amounts to: about 28 days (+/-7) after the second vaccine dose. The sample consisted of peripheral blood, taken 28 days after the second AZD1222 dose. These receptors were taken from an adult who received the AZD1222 COVID-19 vaccine.

This chain uses TRBV11-2 with TRBJ2-7, with 9 positions matching TRBD1. The CDR3 sequence is 16 residues long. The V gene end was trimmed by 5 bases and the J gene end by 5 bases; junction bases not matched to a gene: 13. The germline V gene has CDR1 SGHAT and CDR2 FQNNGV. CDR3 amino acids: CASSRKWTGEFDEQYF. The DNA for the CDR3 is TGTGCCAGCAGCCGTAAATGGACAGGGGAGTTCGACGAGCAGTACTTC.

The chain joins TRBV19 to TRBJ2-3; 7 bases are a match to TRBD2. V shed 9 bases and J 1 base; nucleotides not matched to a gene: 13. Germline-derived CDR1 and CDR2 are LNHDA and SQIVND (reference sequence). The CDR3 runs to 16 residues. The CDR3 is CASSPGTTFRTDTQYF. The CDR3 region has the DNA TGTGCCAGCTCTCCCGGGACTACATTTCGCACAGATACGCAGTATTTT.

This chain joins TRBV5-1 and TRBJ1-6; TRBD1 agrees at 7 bases. V gave up 0 bases and J gave up 6 bases; unmatched junction bases: 6. The V gene's germline CDR1 is SGHRS and CDR2 YFSETQ. The length of the CDR3 is 16 residues. CDR3 loop: CASSLAGGQFNSPLHF. The CDR3 nucleotides read TGCGCCAGCAGCTTGGCAGGGGGACAGTTTAATTCACCCCTCCACTTT.

The chain is built from TRBV2 and TRBJ1-5, with 10 bases matching TRBD1. Germline CDR1 is SNHLY and CDR2 is FYNNEI. The CDR3 is 15 residues long. Trimming removed 1 base from V and 4 bases from J; junction bases left unmatched: 1. The CDR3 DNA follows: TGTGCCAGCAGTGAAGAGGGACAGGGGAATCAGCCCCAGCATTTT. It encodes CASSEEGQGNQPQHF.

In nucleotides, the CDR3 is TGTGCCAGCAGTTACTCACCCACGCGGGGCAGGGATGAGCAGTTCTTC. Its protein is CASSYSPTRGRDEQFF. J is TRBJ2-1 and V is TRBV6-2 or TRBV6-3, with D possibly being TRBD2 (6 bases). Germline CDR1 and CDR2: MNHEY and SVGEGT. This CDR3 comprises 16 residues. V was cut by 0 bases and J by 8 bases, with 17 bases left in between.